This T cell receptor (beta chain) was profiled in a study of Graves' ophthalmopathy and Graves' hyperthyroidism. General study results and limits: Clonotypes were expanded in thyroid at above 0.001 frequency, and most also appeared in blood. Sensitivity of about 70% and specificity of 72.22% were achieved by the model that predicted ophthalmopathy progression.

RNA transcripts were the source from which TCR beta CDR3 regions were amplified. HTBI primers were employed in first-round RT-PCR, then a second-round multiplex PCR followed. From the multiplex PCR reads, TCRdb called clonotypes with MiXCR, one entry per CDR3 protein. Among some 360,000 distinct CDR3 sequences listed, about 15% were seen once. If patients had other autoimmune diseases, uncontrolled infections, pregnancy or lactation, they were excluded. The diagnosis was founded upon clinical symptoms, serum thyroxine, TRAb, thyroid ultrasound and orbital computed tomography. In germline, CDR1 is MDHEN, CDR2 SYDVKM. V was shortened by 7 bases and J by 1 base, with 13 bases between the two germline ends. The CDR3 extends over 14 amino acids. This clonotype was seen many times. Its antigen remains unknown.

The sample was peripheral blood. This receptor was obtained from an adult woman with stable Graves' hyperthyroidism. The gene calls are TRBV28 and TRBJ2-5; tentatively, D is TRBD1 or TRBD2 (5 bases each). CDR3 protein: CASNEGWGQETQYF. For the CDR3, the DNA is TGTGCCAGCAATGAGGGGTGGGGCCAAGAGACCCAGTACTTC.